This passage covers 5 T cell receptor beta chains from one sample sequenced in a study of cytomegalovirus exposure and HLA in healthy donors. Primers: 60 Vbeta forward and 13 Jbeta reverse. Libraries were prepared by immunoSEQ multiplex PCR; TCRdb keeps only in-frame clonotypes and omits some of them. Of approximately 100,000 clones in the sample, about two thirds are singletons; the top ten hold about 5%. Material: PBMCs. The receptors stem from an older woman in good health and CMV-seropositive.

The J gene is TRBJ2-6, the V gene TRBV6-4, with 8 bases aligning to TRBD2. This CDR3 contains 15 residues. After removal of 5 bases from V and 2 bases from J, the junction contained 2 bases not matched to a gene. Germline CDR1 and CDR2: MRHNA and SNTAGT. The CDR3 DNA sequence: TGTGCCAGCAGTCCGGGGGGGCCTGGGGCCAACGTCCTGACTTTC. Translation: CASSPGGPGANVLTF.

The chain employs TRBV18 and TRBJ1-2, with D possibly matching TRBD1 (5 bases). V dropped 3 bases and J dropped 4 bases, with 18 bases sitting between them. Per the germline V gene, CDR1 is KGHSH and CDR2 is LQKENI. The CDR3 totals 16 residues. The CDR3 loop is CASSPSAGGSGYGYTF. The CDR3 DNA follows: TGTGCCAGCTCACCCTCGGCCGGGGGATCCGGCTATGGCTACACCTTC.

The chain uses TRBV7-6 and TRBJ2-7, with D perhaps TRBD2 (7 bases). This CDR3 has 15 residues. V shed 0 bases and J shed 1 base, with 10 bases lying between them. The V gene's germline CDR1 is SGHVS and CDR2 FNYEAQ. The CDR3 protein is CASSLAGGPSYEQYF. The CDR3 DNA reads as TGTGCCAGCAGCTTAGCGGGGGGGCCTTCCTACGAGCAGTACTTC.

As concerns this clone: Mismatch with germline at one junction end may stem from a read error. This chain joins TRBV6-5 and TRBJ1-1, with D hard to call. This CDR3 is built from 15 residues. Germline lookup yields CDR1 MNHEY and CDR2 SVGAGI. CDR3: CASSYSMYVNTEAFF. CDR3 coding DNA: TGTGCCAGCAGTTACTCGATGTATGTGAACACCGAAGCTTTCTTT.

V is TRBV7-9 and J is TRBJ1-2, with D uncertain. Germline-derived CDR1 and CDR2 are SEHNR and FQNEAQ (reference sequence). This CDR3 is 12 amino acids long. Trimming removed 6 bases from V and 7 bases from J, with 12 bases in between. This CDR3 is CASRVAEGGYTF. DNA of the CDR3: TGTGCCAGCAGGGTCGCTGAGGGTGGCTACACCTTC.